Below are 30 T cell receptor beta chains sequenced from a single sample in a study of cytomegalovirus exposure and HLA in healthy donors. Use of 60 Vbeta and 13 Jbeta primers characterized the PCR. Data came from immunoSEQ multiplex PCR; TCRdb stores just in-frame clones and leaves some out. The table records around 190,000 clones, approximately 80% of them present only once. The specimen was PBMCs. The receptors stem from a young woman in good health and CMV-seronegative.

The genes are TRBV7-9 and TRBJ2-7, with D perhaps matching TRBD1 (7 bases). Germline V gene sequence: CDR1 SEHNR, CDR2 FQNEAQ (reference sequence). The V end was cut by 5 bases, the J end by 5 bases, with 19 bases between. The CDR3 is 15 amino acids. The CDR3 here is CASSTYRGLLHEQYF. The CDR3 region has the DNA TGTGCCAGCAGCACTTACAGGGGACTTTTGCACGAGCAGTACTTC.

CDR3: CASSDYDRLNEKLFF. The CDR3 region has the DNA TGTGCCAGCAGCGACTACGACAGGCTTAATGAAAAACTGTTTTTT. The chain uses TRBV25-1 and TRBJ1-4, with a tentative D call TRBD1 (6 bases). The CDR3 sequence is 15 residues long. CDR1 is MGHDK, CDR2 SYGVNS, per germline. The V and J ends lost 6 bases and 4 bases respectively, with 15 bases between them.

J is TRBJ1-3 and V is TRBV6-6; 7 bases are shared with TRBD1. The ends lost 5 bases at V and 0 bases at J; junction bases unmatched: 4. Germline loops: CDR1 MNHNY, CDR2 SVGAGI (reference sequence). The CDR3 sequence is 15 residues long. The CDR3 bases are TGTGCCAGCAGTCCCGGGACAGTCTCTGGAAACACCATATATTTT. Protein product: CASSPGTVSGNTIYF.

The rearrangement uses TRBV15 and TRBJ1-5; D may be TRBD1 (6 bases). The CDR3 runs 15 residues. The germline V gene has CDR1 LNHNV and CDR2 YYDKDF (reference sequence). The germline V and J ends were trimmed by 5 bases and 4 bases, with 15 bases remaining between them. CDR3 sequence (DNA): TGTGCCACCAGCGGAACAGGGCCGCCGAATCAGCCCCAGCATTTT. Amino acid sequence: CATSGTGPPNQPQHF.

The V and J genes are TRBV7-9 and TRBJ2-3, with TRBD2 identical over 7 bases. Germline CDR1 and CDR2: SEHNR and FQNEAQ (reference sequence). CDR3 length: 19 amino acids. Trimming took 5 bases from V and 1 from J; bases not matched to a gene: 18. DNA for the CDR3: TGTGCCAGCAGCGCCGGGAGGACCCTCTTAGATGGGCGCACAGATACGCAGTATTTT. Translating it yields CASSAGRTLLDGRTDTQYF.

This clone was recorded once. The chain is built from TRBV30 and TRBJ2-1, with TRBD2 matching 11 bases. Germline V gene data show CDR1 as GTSNPN and CDR2 as SVGIG (reference sequence). Trimming took 6 bases from V and 9 from J; bases not matched to a gene: 10. This CDR3 has 14 amino acids. In DNA form, the CDR3 reads TGTGCCTGCTTGTTAGCGGGGGGGCCGGTTGAGCAGTTCTTC. Translating it yields CACLLAGGPVEQFF.

The V and J genes are TRBV9 and TRBJ2-7, with 10 bases identical to TRBD1. The CDR3 has 15 residues. The germline V gene has CDR1 SGDLS and CDR2 YYNGEE. Trimming at V came to 3 bases and at J to 1 base, leaving 4 bases not matched to a gene. CDR3 in amino acids: CASSGGTGVSYEQYF. CDR3 DNA sequence: TGTGCCAGCAGCGGGGGGACAGGGGTTTCCTACGAGCAGTACTTC.

This clone has just one count. V is TRBV14 and J is TRBJ2-7, with 10 bases fitting TRBD1. Germline assignment: CDR1 SGHDN and CDR2 FVKESK. V shed 4 bases, J shed 6 bases, and the junction held 9 bases outside the gene matches. CDR3 length: 15 residues. CDR3 in amino acids: CASSPTDRGRFEQYF. For the CDR3, the DNA is TGTGCCAGCAGCCCTACTGACAGGGGGCGTTTCGAGCAGTACTTC.

The chain links TRBV6-5 to TRBJ2-1, with 7 nucleotides matching TRBD2. V lost 7 bases and J lost 4; bases outside the gene matches: 10. The CDR3 spans 15 residues. Germline V CDR1 and CDR2: MNHEY, SVGAGI. The CDR3 nucleotides read TGTGCCAGCAAAATAGTAGCGGGCGGGTACAATGAGCAGTTCTTC. Protein product: CASKIVAGGYNEQFF.

This CDR3 reads CAWSLTNTNTDTQYF. In DNA, the CDR3 is TGTGCCTGGAGCCTGACTAATACTAACACAGATACGCAGTATTTT. The chain carries TRBV30 and TRBJ2-3; D is possibly TRBD2 (5 bases). CDR1 GTSNPN and CDR2 SVGIG come from the germline V gene (reference sequence). V was pared by 3 bases and J by 2 bases, with 15 bases between. The CDR3 covers 15 residues.

The rearrangement joins TRBV13 to TRBJ1-3; a weak D match, TRBD1 (5 bases). The germline V and J ends were trimmed by 5 bases and 5 bases, with 16 bases remaining between them. The CDR3 contains 15 residues. The germline V gene has CDR1 PRHDT and CDR2 FYEKMQ (reference sequence). CDR3 nucleotides: TGTGCCAGCAGCCCGGCGGGACCTCTTAGAAACACCATATATTTT. Its translation: CASSPAGPLRNTIYF.

V usage is TRBV5-1 and J usage is TRBJ2-1, with D maybe TRBD2 (5 bases). Trimming removed 1 base at V and 6 bases at J, with 8 bases between. This CDR3 contains 13 residues. Germline loops: CDR1 SGHRS, CDR2 YFSETQ. The CDR3 bases are TGCGCCAGCAGCTTGCGAGGGCCCAATGAGCAGTTCTTC. This gives the protein CASSLRGPNEQFF.

The chain recombines TRBV7-9 with TRBJ1-3, with TRBD1 identical over 7 bases. There are 16 residues in the CDR3. V was pared by 6 bases and J by 3 bases, with 11 bases of the junction left unmatched. The germline V gene has CDR1 SEHNR and CDR2 FQNEAQ (reference sequence). The CDR3 loop is CASSVPQGVDGNTIYF. CDR3 nucleotide sequence: TGTGCCAGCAGTGTTCCCCAGGGGGTTGATGGAAACACCATATATTTT.

The gene calls are TRBV6-1 and TRBJ2-2; perhaps TRBD1 as D (5 bases). CDR3 length: 16 amino acids. CDR1 MNHNS and CDR2 SASEGT come from the germline V gene. V lost 2 bases to trimming and J lost 2 bases, with 12 bases between them. The CDR3 bases are TGTGCCAGCAGTGAAATAAAAGGGGTCAACACCGGGGAGCTGTTTTTT. This sequence encodes CASSEIKGVNTGELFF.

The chain carries TRBV5-1 and TRBJ1-2, with D tentatively TRBD1 (5 bases). The germline CDR1 and CDR2 sequences are SGHRS and YFSETQ. CDR3 length equals 11 residues. The V end was cut by 9 bases, the J end by 7 bases, with 13 bases between. CDR3 loop: CATRGEGGYTF. For the CDR3, the DNA is TGCGCCACCCGGGGGGAAGGTGGCTACACCTTC.

This CDR3 reads CAMSKTGFYGYTF. The CDR3 DNA sequence: TGTGCCATGTCGAAGACAGGGTTCTATGGCTACACCTTC. V and J are TRBV7-9 and TRBJ1-2, with TRBD1 matching over 7 bases. The germline V gene encodes CDR1 SEHNR and CDR2 FQNEAQ (reference sequence). Losses at the gene ends were 10 bases for V and 4 bases for J; bases not matched to a gene: 9. The CDR3 covers 13 residues.

The chain combines TRBV5-6 with TRBJ2-7, with a weak D call TRBD1 (6 bases). Germline loops: CDR1 SGHDT, CDR2 YYEEEE. The CDR3 runs to 12 residues. Trimming removed 2 bases at V and 6 bases at J, with 9 bases between. The CDR3 DNA reads TGTGCCAGCAGCTTACAGGGCGGCGAGCAGTACTTC. This translates into CASSLQGGEQYF.

This clone has a handful of counts. V gene TRBV5-1 combines with J gene TRBJ1-5, with D maybe TRBD1 (6 bases). The germline V gene encodes CDR1 SGHRS and CDR2 YFSETQ. The CDR3 sequence is 15 residues long. The V and J ends lost 4 bases and 4 bases respectively, with 15 bases between them. CDR3 sequence reads: CASSLMGGANQPQHF. CDR3 in DNA: TGCGCCAGCAGCCTAATGGGGGGGGCGAATCAGCCCCAGCATTTT.

The chain couples TRBV4-1 to TRBJ2-1, with a possible D match to TRBD2 (7 bases). The CDR3 is made up of 15 amino acids. Between the trimmed V and J ends, which lost 6 bases and 6 bases, there was a span of 18 bases. The V gene's germline CDR1 is MGHRA and CDR2 YSYEKL. The CDR3 region is CASSPGGQAVNEQFF. CDR3 nucleotides: TGCGCCAGCAGTCCCGGGGGGCAAGCGGTCAATGAGCAGTTCTTC.

This clone has just a few counts. V gene TRBV7-2 combines with J gene TRBJ2-3; 8 bases agree with TRBD1. This CDR3 has 15 amino acids. Per germline, CDR1 SGHTA and CDR2 FQGNSA. Trimming removed 2 bases from V and 11 bases from J; junction bases left unmatched: 12. The chain's CDR3 is CASSLFQGAQDGQYF. Here the CDR3 DNA reads TGTGCCAGCAGCTTATTCCAGGGGGCCCAAGATGGGCAGTATTTT.

A single count supports this clone. CDR3 bases: TGTGCCAGCAGTTATCCCGGACTAGCGGGTTACAATGAGCAGTTCTTC. This codes for CASSYPGLAGYNEQFF. The V call is TRBV6-6, the J call TRBJ2-1, with 11 bases lining up with TRBD2. J gave up 4 bases and V 3 bases, and 5 bases lay outside the gene matches. Germline V lookup: CDR1 MNHNY, CDR2 SVGAGI (reference sequence). The CDR3 contains 16 residues.

The chain combines TRBV18 with TRBJ1-5; D gene unclear. The CDR3 has 15 amino acids. Per the germline V gene, CDR1 is KGHSH and CDR2 is LQKENI. V dropped 3 bases and J dropped 9 bases, with 18 bases sitting between them. The CDR3 sequence is CASSPMRNERWPQHF. CDR3 bases: TGTGCCAGCTCACCCATGAGGAACGAAAGGTGGCCCCAGCATTTT.

The CDR3, as DNA: TGTGCCAGCAGTCTAAGGACAGGGGAAACGTCAGAGGAGCTGTTTTTT. This sequence encodes CASSLRTGETSEELFF. V is TRBV27 and J is TRBJ2-2; 9 nucleotides line up with TRBD1. The CDR3 has 16 amino acids. Trimming took 5 bases from V and 10 from J; bases not matched to a gene: 14. Looked up from germline, CDR1 is MNHEY and CDR2 is SMNVEV (reference sequence).

The chain recombines TRBV18 with TRBJ1-4, with 10 bases identical to TRBD1. V lost 0 bases to trimming and J lost 8 bases; unmatched junction nucleotides: 12. Germline loops: CDR1 KGHSH, CDR2 LQKENI. The CDR3 consists of 18 residues. CDR3 coding DNA: TGTGCCAGCTCACCACCGGGACAGGGGAAAATTCCTTCCGAAAAACTGTTTTTT. Its protein is CASSPPGQGKIPSEKLFF.

This chain uses TRBV19 with TRBJ2-1, with 9 bases matching TRBD2. Germline CDR1 LNHDA, CDR2 SQIVND (reference sequence). V gave up 7 bases and J gave up 6 bases; unmatched junction bases: 10. The CDR3 sequence is 15 residues long. CDR3 sequence (DNA): TGTGCCAGTACCAACTTAGCGGGAGCTAGCAATGAGCAGTTCTTC. Translated, it gives CASTNLAGASNEQFF.

CDR3 residues: CASSFPMEDRGPYF. The DNA for the CDR3 is TGTGCCAGCAGTTTCCCGATGGAGGACAGGGGGCCGTACTTC. The chain carries TRBV28 and TRBJ2-7, with 11 bases that match TRBD1. Germline CDR1 and CDR2: MDHEN and SYDVKM. The CDR3 is 14 residues long. After removal of 3 bases from V and 12 bases from J, the junction contained 10 bases not matched to a gene.

The chain couples TRBV27 to TRBJ1-2, with D unresolved. CDR1 and CDR2 (germline): MNHEY, SMNVEV (reference sequence). Trimming pared 0 bases from V and 4 bases from J, leaving 9 bases between. CDR3 length: 14 residues. Written as DNA, the CDR3 is TGTGCCAGCAGTTTATCCGCAGAGGGCTATGGCTACACCTTC. This gives the protein CASSLSAEGYGYTF.

V gene TRBV2 combines with J gene TRBJ2-7; TRBD1 aligns across 7 bases. J lost 2 bases, V lost 5 bases, and 9 bases had no gene match. CDR1 SNHLY and CDR2 FYNNEI come from the germline V gene. There are 15 residues in the CDR3. CDR3 sequence (DNA): TGTGCCAGCAGTCCTGCTCCGGGACAGACCTACGAGCAGTACTTC. This codes for CASSPAPGQTYEQYF. Together with reference TRBV2 and TRBJ2-7, the CDR3 gives the full variable domain: EPEVTQTPSHQVTQMGQEVILRCVPISNHLYFYWYRQILGQKVEFLVSFYNNEISEKSEIFDDQFSVERPDGSNFTLKIRSTKLEDSAMYFCASSPAPGQTYEQYFGPGTRLTVT.

J is TRBJ2-5 and V is TRBV11-3; D ambiguous. CDR3 length equals 13 residues. Trimming pared 1 base from V and 4 bases from J, leaving 7 bases between. Germline CDR1 is SGHNT and CDR2 is YENEEA. The CDR3 bases are TGTGCCAGCAGCTTAGGCGGAGCAGAGACCCAGTACTTC. This codes for CASSLGGAETQYF.

This rearrangement joins TRBV6-6 to TRBJ2-7; 9 bases line up with TRBD2. Unmatched junction bases numbered 11, after V lost 11 bases and J lost 6 bases. Germline CDR1 and CDR2: MNHNY and SVGAGI (reference sequence). The CDR3 has 13 amino acids. The CDR3 spells CAGSGGRAGEQYF. In DNA, the CDR3 is TGTGCCGGCTCTGGCGGGAGGGCCGGCGAGCAGTACTTC.